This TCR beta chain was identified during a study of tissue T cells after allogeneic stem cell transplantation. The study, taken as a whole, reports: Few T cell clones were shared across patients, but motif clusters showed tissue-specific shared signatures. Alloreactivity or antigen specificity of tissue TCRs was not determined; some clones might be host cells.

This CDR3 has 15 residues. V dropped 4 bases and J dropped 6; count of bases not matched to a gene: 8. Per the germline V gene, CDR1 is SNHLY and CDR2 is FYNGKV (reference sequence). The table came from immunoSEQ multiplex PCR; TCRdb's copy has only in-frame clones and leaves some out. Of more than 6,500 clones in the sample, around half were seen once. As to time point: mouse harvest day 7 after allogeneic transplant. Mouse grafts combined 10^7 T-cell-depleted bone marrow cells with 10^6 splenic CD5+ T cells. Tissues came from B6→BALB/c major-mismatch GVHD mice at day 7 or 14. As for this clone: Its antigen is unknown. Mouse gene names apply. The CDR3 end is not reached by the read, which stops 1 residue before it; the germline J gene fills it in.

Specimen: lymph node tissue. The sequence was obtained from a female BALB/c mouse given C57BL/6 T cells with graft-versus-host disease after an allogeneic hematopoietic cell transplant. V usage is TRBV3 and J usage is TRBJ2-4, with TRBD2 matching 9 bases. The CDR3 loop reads CASSSHGGARNTLYF. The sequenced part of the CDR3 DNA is TGTGCCAGCAGCTCTCATGGGGGGGCGCGTAACACCTTGTAC.